A single sample is the source of the 2 T cell receptor beta chains below, sequenced in a study of CD8 T cells in ankylosing spondylitis. One entry per CDR3 protein results from TCRdb running MiXCR on the 5' RACE reads. Of about 360,000 distinct CDR3 sequences listed, roughly 15% are singletons. The specimen sequenced was blood, either unsorted or a sorted T cell fraction (not recorded which). The receptors stem from a male donor with ankylosing spondylitis or in good health (not recorded which).

CDR3 sequence (DNA): TGTGCCAGCAGTCTTTTCGCGATAGCGAACTACGAGCAGTACTTC. Amino acid sequence: CASSLFAIANYEQYF. The rearrangement uses TRBV27 and TRBJ2-7; TRBD2 is a possible D gene (5 bases). V was shortened by 5 bases and J by 3 bases, with 17 bases between the two germline ends. CDR3 length equals 15 residues. Germline V gives CDR1 MNHEY, CDR2 SMNVEV (reference sequence).

This clonotype was seen more than once but under ten times. The chain combines TRBV4-1 with TRBJ2-5; 9 bases agree with TRBD1. Germline values: CDR1 MGHRA, CDR2 YSYEKL. CDR3 length: 15 amino acids. J was trimmed by 3 bases and V by 4 bases; bases with no gene match: 6. CDR3 amino acids: CASSLGTGWEETQYF. CDR3 sequence (DNA): TGCGCCAGCAGCCTAGGGACAGGGTGGGAAGAGACCCAGTACTTC.